These 6 T cell receptor beta chains originate from one sample sequenced in a study of OX40 agonist ivuxolimab in advanced cancers. TCRdb's copy holds only in-frame clones and misses some; the assay was immunoSEQ multiplex PCR. This sample has 65,000 to 100,000 clones, with less than 95% found just once. The sequencing used CD4+ or CD8+ T cells sorted from blood, collected in a trial of the OX40 agonist ivuxolimab. These receptors all come from an adult with an advanced solid tumor such as melanoma, head and neck, liver or kidney cancer.

The rearrangement joins TRBV5-1 to TRBJ2-7; possible D gene TRBD1, 6 bases. CDR1 and CDR2 from the germline V gene are SGHRS and YFSETQ. CDR3 size: 15 residues. V was trimmed by 0 bases and J by 3 bases, leaving 13 bases between them. CDR3 protein: CASSLGLRTDYEQYF. The CDR3 bases are TGCGCCAGCAGCTTGGGGCTACGGACAGACTACGAGCAGTACTTC.

The chain carries TRBV5-6 and TRBJ2-1, with unresolved D. The CDR3 is 12 amino acids. Germline V gene data show CDR1 as SGHDT and CDR2 as YYEEEE. Trimming took 3 bases from V and 4 from J, leaving 5 bases between them. The CDR3 sequence: CASSSLYNEQFF. The CDR3 DNA follows: TGTGCCAGCAGCTCTCTATACAATGAGCAGTTCTTC.

The chain is built from TRBV5-1 and TRBJ2-7, with 8 bases fitting TRBD1. Germline V CDR1 and CDR2: SGHRS, YFSETQ. Losses at the gene ends were 3 bases for V and 2 bases for J; bases not matched to a gene: 1. This CDR3 region has 13 residues. For the CDR3, the DNA is TGCGCCAGCAGCTGGACAGGGACCTACGAGCAGTACTTC. Protein sequence: CASSWTGTYEQYF. Full variable domain (missing parts from reference TRBV5-1 and TRBJ2-7): KAGVTQTPRYLIKTRGQQVTLSCSPISGHRSVSWYQQTPGQGLQFLFEYFSETQRNKGNFPGRFSGRQFSNSRSEMNVSTLELGDSALYLCASSWTGTYEQYFGPGTRLTVT.

This rearrangement joins TRBV7-9 to TRBJ2-5, with no clear D. The CDR3 spans 14 residues. Trimming removed 5 bases at V and 1 base at J, with 11 bases between. The V gene's germline CDR1 is SEHNR and CDR2 FQNEAQ (reference sequence). DNA of the CDR3: TGTGCCAGCAGCCACCCAAGTCTCCAAGAGACCCAGTACTTC. Amino acid sequence: CASSHPSLQETQYF.

This clone was observed once. This chain links TRBV13 with TRBJ2-1; the D gene is possibly TRBD1 (5 bases). Trimming removed 5 bases at V and 1 base at J, with 12 bases between. The CDR3 runs 15 residues. Per the germline V gene, CDR1 is PRHDT and CDR2 is FYEKMQ (reference sequence). The CDR3 reads CASSPRESSYNEQFF. As DNA, the CDR3 is TGTGCCAGCAGCCCCAGGGAAAGTTCCTACAATGAGCAGTTCTTC.

This clone was picked up one time. The rearrangement links TRBV28 to TRBJ1-1; D not resolved. The V gene's germline CDR1 is MDHEN and CDR2 SYDVKM. V lost 5 bases and J 0 bases, leaving 7 bases between the germline ends. CDR3 length: 13 amino acids. The CDR3 region is CASSRPLNTEAFF. CDR3 bases: TGTGCCAGCAGTCGACCCTTGAACACTGAAGCTTTCTTT.